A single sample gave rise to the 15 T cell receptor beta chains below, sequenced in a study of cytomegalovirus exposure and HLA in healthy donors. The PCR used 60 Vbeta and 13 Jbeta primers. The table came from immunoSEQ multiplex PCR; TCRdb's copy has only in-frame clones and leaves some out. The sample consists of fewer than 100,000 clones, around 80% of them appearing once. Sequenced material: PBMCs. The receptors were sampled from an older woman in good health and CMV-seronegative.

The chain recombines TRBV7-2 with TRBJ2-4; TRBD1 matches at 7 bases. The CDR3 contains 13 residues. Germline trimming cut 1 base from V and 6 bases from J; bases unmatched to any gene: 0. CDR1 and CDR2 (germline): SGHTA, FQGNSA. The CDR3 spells CASSLGQGNIQYF. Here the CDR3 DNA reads TGTGCCAGCAGCTTAGGACAGGGAAACATTCAGTACTTC.

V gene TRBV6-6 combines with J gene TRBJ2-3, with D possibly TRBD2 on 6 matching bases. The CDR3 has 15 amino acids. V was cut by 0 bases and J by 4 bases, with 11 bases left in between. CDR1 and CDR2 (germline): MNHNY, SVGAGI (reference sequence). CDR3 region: CASSYSEGPPDTQYF. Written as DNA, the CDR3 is TGTGCCAGCAGTTACTCGGAGGGACCTCCAGATACGCAGTATTTT.

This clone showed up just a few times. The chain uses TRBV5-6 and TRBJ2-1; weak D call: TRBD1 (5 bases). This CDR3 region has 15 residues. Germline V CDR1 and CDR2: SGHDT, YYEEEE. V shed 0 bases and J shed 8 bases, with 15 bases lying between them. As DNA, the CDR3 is TGTGCCAGCAGCTTGGTAGGGGCGCTATTATATGAGCAGTTCTTC. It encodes CASSLVGALLYEQFF.

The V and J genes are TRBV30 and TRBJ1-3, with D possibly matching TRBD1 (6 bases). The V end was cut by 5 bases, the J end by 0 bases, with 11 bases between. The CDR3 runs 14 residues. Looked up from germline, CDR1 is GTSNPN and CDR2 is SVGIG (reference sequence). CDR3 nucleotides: TGTGCCTGGGGCACAGGGAGCTCTGGAAACACCATATATTTT. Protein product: CAWGTGSSGNTIYF.

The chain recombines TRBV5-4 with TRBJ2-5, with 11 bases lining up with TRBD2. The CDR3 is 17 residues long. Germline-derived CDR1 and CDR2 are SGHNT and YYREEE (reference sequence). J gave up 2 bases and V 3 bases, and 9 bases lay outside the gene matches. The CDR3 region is CASSSRMLAGGQETQYF. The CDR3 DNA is TGTGCCAGCAGCTCCCGGATGCTAGCGGGAGGTCAAGAGACCCAGTACTTC.

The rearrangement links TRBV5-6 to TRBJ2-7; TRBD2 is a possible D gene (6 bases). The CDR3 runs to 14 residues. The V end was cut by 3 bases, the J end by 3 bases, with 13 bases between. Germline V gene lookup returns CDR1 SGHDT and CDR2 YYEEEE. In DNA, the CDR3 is TGTGCCAGCAGCTCCGGGTCGGGGGTCTACGAGCAGTACTTC. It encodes CASSSGSGVYEQYF.

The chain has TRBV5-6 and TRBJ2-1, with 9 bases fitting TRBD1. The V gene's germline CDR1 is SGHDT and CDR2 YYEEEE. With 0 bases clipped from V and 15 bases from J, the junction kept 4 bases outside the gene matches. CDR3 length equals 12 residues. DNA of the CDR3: TGTGCCAGCAGCTTGGCCACAGGGGGCTGGTTCTTC. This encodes CASSLATGGWFF.

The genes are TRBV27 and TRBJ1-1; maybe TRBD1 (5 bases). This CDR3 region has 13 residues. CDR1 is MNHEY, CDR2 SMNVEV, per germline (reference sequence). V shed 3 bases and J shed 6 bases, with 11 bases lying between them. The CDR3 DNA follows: TGTGCCAGCAGTTTCCGGGGGTCCCCTGAAGCTTTCTTT. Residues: CASSFRGSPEAFF.

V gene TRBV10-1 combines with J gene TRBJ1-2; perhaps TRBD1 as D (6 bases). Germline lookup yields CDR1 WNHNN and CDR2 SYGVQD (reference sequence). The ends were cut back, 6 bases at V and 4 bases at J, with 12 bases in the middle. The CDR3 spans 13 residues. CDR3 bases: TGCGCCAGCAGCCCCGGACAGTCCTATGGCTACACCTTC. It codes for CASSPGQSYGYTF.

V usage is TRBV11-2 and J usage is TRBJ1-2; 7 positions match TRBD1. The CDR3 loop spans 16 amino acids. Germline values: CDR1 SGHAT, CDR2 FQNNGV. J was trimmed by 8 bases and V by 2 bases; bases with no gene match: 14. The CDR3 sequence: CASSLNLGGGRGGYTF. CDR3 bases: TGTGCCAGCAGCTTAAATTTAGGAGGGGGCCGCGGAGGCTACACCTTC.

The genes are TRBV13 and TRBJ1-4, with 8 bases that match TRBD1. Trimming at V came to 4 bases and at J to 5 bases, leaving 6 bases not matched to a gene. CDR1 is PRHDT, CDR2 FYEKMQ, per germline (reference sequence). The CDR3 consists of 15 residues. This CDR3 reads CASSYGQGPNEKLFF. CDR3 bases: TGTGCCAGCAGCTACGGACAGGGACCAAATGAAAAACTGTTTTTT.

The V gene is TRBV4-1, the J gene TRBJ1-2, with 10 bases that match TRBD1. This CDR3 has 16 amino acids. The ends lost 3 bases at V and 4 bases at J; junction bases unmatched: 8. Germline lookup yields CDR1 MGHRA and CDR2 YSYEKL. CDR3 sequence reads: CASSQIIRTGGYGYTF. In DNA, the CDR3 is TGCGCCAGCAGCCAGATTATCAGGACAGGGGGCTATGGCTACACCTTC.

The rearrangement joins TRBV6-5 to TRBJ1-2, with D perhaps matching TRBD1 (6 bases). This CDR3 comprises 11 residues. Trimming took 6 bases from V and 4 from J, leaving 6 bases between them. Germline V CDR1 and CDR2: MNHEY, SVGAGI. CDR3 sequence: CASRTGYGYTF. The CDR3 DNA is TGTGCCAGCAGGACAGGCTATGGCTACACCTTC.

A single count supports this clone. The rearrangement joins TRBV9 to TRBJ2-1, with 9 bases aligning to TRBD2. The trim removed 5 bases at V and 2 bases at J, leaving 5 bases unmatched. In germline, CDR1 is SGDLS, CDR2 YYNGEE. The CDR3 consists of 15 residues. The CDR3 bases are TGTGCCAGCAGTCCACGGACTAGCGCCTACAATGAGCAGTTCTTC. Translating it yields CASSPRTSAYNEQFF.

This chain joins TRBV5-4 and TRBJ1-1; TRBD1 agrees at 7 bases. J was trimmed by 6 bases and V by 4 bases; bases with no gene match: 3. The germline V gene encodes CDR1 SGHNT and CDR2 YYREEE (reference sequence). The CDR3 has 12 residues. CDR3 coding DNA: TGTGCCAGCAGCAAAGGGACAGCTGAAGCTTTCTTT. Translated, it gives CASSKGTAEAFF.